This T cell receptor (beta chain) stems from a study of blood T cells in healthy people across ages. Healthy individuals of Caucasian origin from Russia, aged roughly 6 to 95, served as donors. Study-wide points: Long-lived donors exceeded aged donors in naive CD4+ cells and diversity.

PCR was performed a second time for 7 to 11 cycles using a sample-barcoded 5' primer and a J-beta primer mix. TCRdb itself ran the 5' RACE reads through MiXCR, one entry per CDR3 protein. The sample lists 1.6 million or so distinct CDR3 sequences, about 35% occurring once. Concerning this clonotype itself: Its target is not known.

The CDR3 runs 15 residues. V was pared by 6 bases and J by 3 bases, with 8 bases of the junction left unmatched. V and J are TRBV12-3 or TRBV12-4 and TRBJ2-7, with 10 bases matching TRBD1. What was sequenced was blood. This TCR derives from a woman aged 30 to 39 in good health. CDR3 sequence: CASSPGRDRGYEQYF. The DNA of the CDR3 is TGTGCCAGCAGCCCTGGCCGGGACAGGGGCTACGAGCAGTACTTC.